These 16 T cell receptor beta chains were sequenced from one sample in a study of CD8 T cells in ankylosing spondylitis. Points from the study as a whole: Blood of patients with ankylosing spondylitis appeared to be characterized by a TCR beta motif of seven or eight highly homologous variants.

TCRdb fed the 5' RACE reads into MiXCR, producing one record per CDR3 protein. This table has around 450,000 distinct CDR3 sequences, roughly 26% appearing once. Their antigen targets remain unknown. The specimen sequenced was blood, either unsorted or a sorted T cell fraction (not recorded which). All receptors derive from a male donor with ankylosing spondylitis.

This clonotype was counted only a few times. The rearrangement links TRBV14 to TRBJ1-6; D is uncertain. Germline CDR1 is SGHDN and CDR2 is FVKESK. The V gene lost 2 bases and the J gene lost 5 bases, with 10 bases spanning the gap. CDR3 length equals 15 residues. The CDR3 sequence: CASSQSTANNSPLHF. The CDR3 coding sequence is TGTGCCAGCAGCCAATCAACAGCCAATAATTCACCCCTCCACTTT.

The V gene is TRBV15, the J gene TRBJ2-1; D may match TRBD1 or TRBD2 (5 bases each). CDR3 length: 16 amino acids. Germline V gene data show CDR1 as LNHNV and CDR2 as YYDKDF (reference sequence). Between the trimmed V and J ends, which lost 5 bases and 0 bases, there was a span of 14 bases. The CDR3 sequence: CATSGWDAGSYNEQFF. The CDR3 DNA reads as TGTGCCACCAGCGGATGGGACGCCGGCTCCTACAATGAGCAGTTCTTC.

The J gene is TRBJ1-5, the V gene TRBV15; D is undetermined. The V and J ends lost 2 bases and 11 bases respectively, with 10 bases between them. The CDR3 extends over 12 amino acids. The germline V gene encodes CDR1 LNHNV and CDR2 YYDKDF (reference sequence). CDR3 sequence (DNA): TGTGCCACCAGCAGATCGGACCGGGCCCAGCATTTT. Encoded protein: CATSRSDRAQHF. Full variable domain (missing parts from reference TRBV15 and TRBJ1-5): DAMVIQNPRYQVTQFGKPVTLSCSQTLNHNVMYWYQQKSSQAPKLLFHYYDKDFNNEADTPDNFQSRRPNTSFCFLDIRSPGLGDTAMYLCATSRSDRAQHFGDGTRLSIL.

The CDR3 reads CASSFPRRANTGELFF. CDR3 nucleotide sequence: TGTGCCAGCAGTTTTCCCAGGCGAGCGAACACCGGGGAGCTGTTTTTT. The J gene is TRBJ2-2, the V gene TRBV12-3 or TRBV12-4; no clear D. The CDR3 runs 16 residues. The germline V and J ends were trimmed by 3 bases and 0 bases, with 11 bases remaining between them.

This clonotype was found a few times. This sequence joins TRBV12-3 or TRBV12-4 and TRBJ2-1, with 12 nucleotides matching TRBD1. There are 16 residues in the CDR3. Unmatched junction bases numbered 6, after V lost 6 bases and J lost 3 bases. The CDR3 is CASSPGTGGSYNEQFF. In DNA form, the CDR3 reads TGTGCCAGCAGCCCCGGGACAGGGGGCAGCTACAATGAGCAGTTCTTC.

A single count supports this clonotype. CDR3 protein: CASSSYRVQQPQHF. CDR3 in DNA: TGTGCCAGCAGCTCTTACAGGGTCCAGCAGCCCCAGCATTTT. This chain joins TRBV6-1 and TRBJ1-5; a possible D gene is TRBD1 (6 bases). With 6 bases removed from V and 7 bases from J, the gap between germline ends came to 16 bases. The CDR3 is made up of 14 amino acids. The germline CDR1 and CDR2 sequences are MNHNS and SASEGT.

This clonotype was seen more than once but under ten times. V is TRBV29-1 and J is TRBJ2-1; 8 bases are shared with TRBD2. The CDR3 is 19 residues long. V was clipped by 4 bases and J by 6 bases; unmatched bases: 23. Germline V lookup: CDR1 SQVTM, CDR2 ANQGSEA. CDR3 DNA: TGCAGCGTTGCAAGTTTTATCACTAGCGGCCCCCACCTCGTCAATGAGCAGTTCTTC. Translation: CSVASFITSGPHLVNEQFF.

This clonotype was detected a few times. The chain carries TRBV7-8 and TRBJ1-2; no clear D gene. V lost 2 bases to trimming and J lost 6 bases, with 7 bases between them. The CDR3 consists of 12 residues. CDR1 and CDR2 from the germline V gene are SGHVS and FQNEAQ. CDR3: CASSLSRDGYTF. For the CDR3, the DNA is TGTGCCAGCAGCTTAAGTAGGGATGGCTACACCTTC.

The V and J genes are TRBV3-1 and TRBJ2-3; TRBD1 is a possible D gene (6 bases). V shed 0 bases and J shed 14 bases, with 12 bases lying between them. Germline values: CDR1 LGHDT, CDR2 YNNKEL (reference sequence). The CDR3 sequence is 12 residues long. This CDR3 is CASSQDRGSRYF. In DNA, the CDR3 is TGTGCCAGCAGCCAAGATAGGGGGAGTCGGTATTTT.

This clonotype was counted at least ten times. V usage is TRBV15 and J usage is TRBJ2-3, with a tentative D call TRBD2 (5 bases). The CDR3 runs 15 residues. The V gene's germline CDR1 is LNHNV and CDR2 YYDKDF (reference sequence). Trimming took off 9 bases at V and 1 base at J, with 17 bases between the two ends. The CDR3 DNA sequence: TGTGCCACTACGGAGGCGGGTCGGGGCACAGATACGCAGTATTTT. This codes for CATTEAGRGTDTQYF.

V and J are TRBV6-1 and TRBJ1-1, with D tentatively TRBD1 (5 bases). Germline lookup yields CDR1 MNHNS and CDR2 SASEGT. Trimming took off 0 bases at V and 4 bases at J, with 18 bases between the two ends. This CDR3 has 17 residues. CDR3 residues: CASSEALSRGRGTEAFF. CDR3 in DNA: TGTGCCAGCAGTGAAGCGCTTAGCCGTGGGAGGGGCACTGAAGCTTTCTTT.

This clonotype was detected only a few times. This rearrangement joins TRBV11-2 to TRBJ2-7; 7 nucleotides align to TRBD2. This CDR3 contains 14 residues. The germline V gene has CDR1 SGHAT and CDR2 FQNNGV. The J segment lost 7 bases and the V segment lost 3 bases, leaving 9 bases of the junction unmatched. This CDR3 is CASSFGGTLGEQYV. In DNA form, the CDR3 reads TGTGCCAGCAGCTTCGGGGGGACCTTAGGGGAGCAGTACGTC.

In its sample, this clonotype was seen a few times. One end of the junction does not line up with germline, which may come from a read error. The chain links TRBV24-1 to TRBJ2-2; 9 bases line up with TRBD1. Germline values: CDR1 KGHDR, CDR2 SFDVKD. The CDR3 contains 11 residues. The CDR3 nucleotides read TGTGCCACCAGCCGGACAGGGGCCGTCGCTTTT. Amino acid sequence: CATSRTGAVAF.

V and J are TRBV4-2 and TRBJ1-2, with no clear D. Germline V CDR1 and CDR2: LGHNA, YNFKEQ. V lost 1 base, J lost 1 base, and 13 bases lay in between. There are 16 residues in the CDR3. CDR3 loop: CASSQAVQEINYGYTF. The CDR3 region has the DNA TGTGCCAGCAGCCAAGCGGTGCAGGAAATTAACTATGGCTACACCTTC.

This clonotype occurred a few times. The chain is built from TRBV3-1 and TRBJ1-2, with D hard to call. Germline V gene lookup returns CDR1 LGHDT and CDR2 YNNKEL (reference sequence). This CDR3 contains 15 residues. Trimming stripped 1 base from V and 5 bases from J, with 14 bases between. The CDR3 DNA reads as TGTGCCAGCAGCCAAGGGTCGGCGGGAGATTATGGCTACACCTTC. It specifies CASSQGSAGDYGYTF.

The chain couples TRBV12-5 to TRBJ2-2, with TRBD2 identical over 8 bases. CDR1 and CDR2 from the germline V gene are LGHNT and FRNRAP. Trimming took 7 bases from V and 1 from J; bases not matched to a gene: 5. CDR3 length: 15 residues. For the CDR3, the DNA is TGTGCTAGTGCCCTACGGGAGGGGAACACCGGGGAGCTGTTTTTT. Translation gives CASALREGNTGELFF.